A single sample is the source of the 32 T cell receptor beta chains below, sequenced in a study of blood T cell repertoires in COVID-19. Measured with immunoSEQ multiplex PCR; TCRdb has only the in-frame clones, and not every one. The sample includes 250,000 to 300,000 clones, about four fifths of them seen just once. Sequencing used PBMCs or T cells enriched from blood (not recorded which). The origin of the receptors is a man in his forties or fifties who had been exposed to COVID-19.

The CDR3 spells CASSVPSVYEQYF. The CDR3 DNA sequence: TGTGCCAGCAGTGTCCCTAGCGTCTACGAGCAGTACTTC. The chain combines TRBV2 with TRBJ2-7; D might be TRBD2 (6 bases). Germline CDR1 and CDR2: SNHLY and FYNNEI. V was trimmed by 4 bases and J by 3 bases, leaving 10 bases between them. This CDR3 has 13 amino acids.

V is TRBV27 and J is TRBJ1-5; 9 positions match TRBD1. Germline trimming cut 4 bases from V and 7 bases from J; bases unmatched to any gene: 8. The CDR3 spans 15 residues. Germline CDR1 MNHEY, CDR2 SMNVEV (reference sequence). DNA for the CDR3: TGTGCCAGCAGTTCGGGACAGGGCACAATCCAGCCCCAGCATTTT. Protein product: CASSSGQGTIQPQHF.

The rearrangement links TRBV11-3 to TRBJ2-5; 7 positions agree with TRBD2. The CDR3 loop spans 15 amino acids. V was pared by 3 bases and J by 1 base, with 5 bases of the junction left unmatched. Germline assignment: CDR1 SGHNT and CDR2 YENEEA. The CDR3 nucleotides are TGTGCCAGCAGCTTGGGACTAAGCACCCAAGAGACCCAGTACTTC. Encoded protein: CASSLGLSTQETQYF.

The V call is TRBV30, the J call TRBJ2-7, with 10 positions matching TRBD2. This CDR3 comprises 14 residues. Germline values: CDR1 GTSNPN, CDR2 SVGIG (reference sequence). V gave up 2 bases and J gave up 7 bases; unmatched junction bases: 8. DNA for the CDR3: TGTGCCTGGAGTTCACTAGCGGGACCGTGGGAGCAGTACTTC. As protein: CAWSSLAGPWEQYF.

The rearrangement joins TRBV7-6 to TRBJ2-5, with a possible D match to TRBD1 (6 bases). Looked up from germline, CDR1 is SGHVS and CDR2 is FNYEAQ. V dropped 5 bases and J dropped 4 bases, with 17 bases sitting between them. The CDR3 loop spans 15 amino acids. The CDR3 region is CASSVVNRARETQYF. The CDR3 bases are TGTGCCAGCAGCGTGGTCAACAGGGCCAGAGAGACCCAGTACTTC.

The gene calls are TRBV12-5 and TRBJ2-7, with 7 bases aligning to TRBD2. The CDR3 sequence is 15 residues long. V gave up 0 bases and J gave up 4 bases; unmatched junction bases: 6. From germline, CDR1 is LGHNT and CDR2 FRNRAP. CDR3 sequence: CASGLVSGGLYEQYF. The CDR3 DNA follows: TGTGCTAGTGGTTTGGTATCGGGAGGTCTATACGAGCAGTACTTC.

The V and J genes are TRBV3-1 (or the pseudogene TRBV3-2) and TRBJ1-4; the match to TRBD1 covers 9 bases. The CDR3 covers 15 residues. CDR1 and CDR2 from the germline V gene are LGHDT and YNNKEL (reference sequence). J gave up 7 bases and V 4 bases, and 7 bases lay outside the gene matches. The CDR3 DNA is TGTGCCAGCAGCCGATCGGACAGGGGCTTTGAAAAACTGTTTTTT. Residues: CASSRSDRGFEKLFF.

The rearrangement joins TRBV19 to TRBJ1-2, with unresolved D. With 0 bases removed from V and 2 bases from J, the gap between germline ends came to 10 bases. CDR1 is LNHDA and CDR2 is SQIVND in the germline V gene (reference sequence). There are 15 residues in the CDR3. CDR3 loop: CASSIDLGRNYGYTF. The CDR3 DNA follows: TGTGCCAGTAGTATAGATCTGGGCAGAAACTATGGCTACACCTTC.

The genes are TRBV7-3 and TRBJ2-1, with 7 bases fitting TRBD1. The V gene's germline CDR1 is SGHTA and CDR2 FQGTGA. The V and J ends lost 5 bases and 7 bases, in that order; junction bases with no gene match: 5. The CDR3 is made up of 13 amino acids. CDR3 sequence reads: CASSPRQGNEQFF. CDR3 DNA: TGTGCCAGCAGCCCGCGACAGGGAAATGAGCAGTTCTTC.

The V call is TRBV7-3, the J call TRBJ1-5; TRBD1 is a possible D gene (5 bases). Germline CDR1 is SGHTA and CDR2 is FQGTGA. Trimming pared 6 bases from V and 3 bases from J, leaving 18 bases between. This CDR3 contains 16 residues. The CDR3: CASSLGPGPPNQPQHF. Here the CDR3 DNA reads TGTGCCAGCAGTTTGGGGCCAGGGCCCCCCAATCAGCCCCAGCATTTT.

This clone was seen once. The V call is TRBV19, the J call TRBJ1-6; tentatively, D is TRBD1 (6 bases). The CDR3 is 14 residues long. CDR1 is LNHDA and CDR2 is SQIVND in the germline V gene (reference sequence). Trimming took 10 bases from V and 9 from J, leaving 19 bases between them. The DNA for the CDR3 is TGTGCCACCAATATCGGGACAATGAGTTCACCCCTCCACTTT. Protein sequence: CATNIGTMSSPLHF.

CDR3 DNA sequence: TGTGCCAGCAGCCAAAGGAGGGCCGCCTCCTACGAGCAGTACTTC. It translates to CASSQRRAASYEQYF. This chain joins TRBV3-1 (or the pseudogene TRBV3-2) and TRBJ2-7; D is perhaps TRBD2 (6 bases). This CDR3 is built from 15 residues. Per the germline V gene, CDR1 is LGHDT and CDR2 is YNNKEL (reference sequence). The V end was cut by 2 bases, the J end by 0 bases, with 11 bases between.

The CDR3 nucleotides are TGTGCCAGCAGATCGGGGTTCCGAGGTGGGGAGCTGTTTTTT. This translates into CASRSGFRGGELFF. The V gene is TRBV6-5, the J gene TRBJ2-2; tentatively, D is TRBD2 (5 bases). The CDR3 has 14 amino acids. The V end was cut by 6 bases, the J end by 8 bases, with 16 bases between. Germline V lookup: CDR1 MNHEY, CDR2 SVGAGI.

To note about this clone: At the DNA level, this CDR3 is encoded by other sequences in the same sample as well. This chain connects TRBV10-3 to TRBJ1-5; D uncertain. Germline V gene lookup returns CDR1 ENHRY and CDR2 SYGVKD. The CDR3 totals 13 residues. V lost 1 base to trimming and J lost 4 bases, with 5 bases between them. This CDR3 reads CAISEYSNQPQHF. The CDR3 nucleotides read TGTGCCATCAGTGAGTATTCTAATCAGCCCCAGCATTTT.

This chain connects TRBV30 to TRBJ1-2; TRBD1 matches 10 bases. CDR3 length: 15 amino acids. The V gene end was trimmed by 0 bases and the J gene end by 7 bases; junction bases not matched to a gene: 8. Germline V gene lookup returns CDR1 GTSNPN and CDR2 SVGIG (reference sequence). The CDR3, as DNA: TGTGCCTGGAGTGTAGGGACAGGGGTCCGGGGTGGCTACACCTTC. It is translated as CAWSVGTGVRGGYTF.

The chain combines TRBV30 with TRBJ1-1, with D uncertain. This CDR3 contains 18 residues. Germline values: CDR1 GTSNPN, CDR2 SVGIG (reference sequence). V was cut by 1 base and J by 1 base, with 22 bases left in between. The CDR3 protein is CAWSGIRVVGDANTEAFF. The CDR3, as DNA: TGTGCCTGGAGTGGAATTAGGGTTGTCGGGGATGCGAACACTGAAGCTTTCTTT.

The chain combines TRBV19 with TRBJ1-1; D gene unclear. Germline V CDR1 and CDR2: LNHDA, SQIVND (reference sequence). The CDR3 spans 14 residues. The V end was cut by 4 bases, the J end by 5 bases, with 14 bases between. This chain's CDR3 is CASSRAGPQTEAFF. The CDR3 DNA follows: TGTGCCAGTAGTAGGGCAGGCCCCCAAACTGAAGCTTTCTTT.

This clone has more than one count but fewer than ten. This chain links TRBV10-3 with TRBJ1-3; tentative D call: TRBD1 (6 bases). The CDR3 contains 13 residues. CDR1 and CDR2 (germline): ENHRY, SYGVKD. V was clipped by 8 bases and J by 9 bases, with 17 bases between them. CDR3 sequence (DNA): TGTGCCATCTCCCTCGGCGAAGGGGGCACCATATATTTT. It translates to CAISLGEGGTIYF.

V usage is TRBV9 and J usage is TRBJ2-7; D unresolved. Trimming removed 0 bases from V and 2 bases from J, with 12 bases in between. Germline V CDR1 and CDR2: SGDLS, YYNGEE. The CDR3 has 15 residues. The CDR3 nucleotides are TGTGCCAGCAGCGTAGGGGTTAGCAGCACCTACGAGCAGTACTTC. Its translation is CASSVGVSSTYEQYF. Together with reference TRBV9 and TRBJ2-7, the CDR3 gives the full variable domain: DSGVTQTPKHLITATGQRVTLRCSPRSGDLSVYWYQQSLDQGLQFLIQYYNGEERAKGNILERFSAQQFPDLHSELNLSSLELGDSALYFCASSVGVSSTYEQYFGPGTRLTVT.

The chain employs TRBV29-1 and TRBJ2-1; 9 bases are a match to TRBD1. V lost 7 bases, J lost 7 bases, and 8 bases stayed unmatched. The CDR3 extends over 13 amino acids. The germline V gene has CDR1 SQVTM and CDR2 ANQGSEA. The chain's CDR3 is CSGGQGLKNEQFF. The CDR3 region has the DNA TGCAGCGGTGGACAGGGGCTAAAGAATGAGCAGTTCTTC.

V usage is TRBV9 and J usage is TRBJ2-1; the D gene is possibly TRBD2 (5 bases). Looked up from germline, CDR1 is SGDLS and CDR2 is YYNGEE. Between the trimmed V and J ends, which lost 1 base and 7 bases, there was a span of 21 bases. The CDR3 spans 17 residues. CDR3 sequence reads: CASSVSVDGGLGNEQFF. The CDR3 DNA reads as TGTGCCAGCAGCGTAAGTGTTGACGGAGGTCTGGGGAATGAGCAGTTCTTC.

The V call is TRBV7-9, the J call TRBJ2-3; a possible D gene is TRBD1 (6 bases). The CDR3 covers 15 residues. V lost 4 bases, J lost 2 bases, and 13 bases lay in between. In germline, CDR1 is SEHNR, CDR2 FQNEAQ (reference sequence). The CDR3 nucleotides read TGTGCCAGCAGCTCCGGACAGAAAGCCACAGATACGCAGTATTTT. Its protein is CASSSGQKATDTQYF.

This chain links TRBV12-3 or TRBV12-4 with TRBJ2-3; D unclear. This CDR3 has 13 amino acids. With 6 bases removed from V and 2 bases from J, the gap between germline ends came to 9 bases. The CDR3 region has the DNA TGTGCCAGCAGCCAAACATTCACAGATACGCAGTATTTT. This encodes CASSQTFTDTQYF.

V and J are TRBV10-3 and TRBJ2-7; D possibly corresponds to TRBD1 (7 bases). CDR3 length equals 14 residues. V was clipped by 5 bases and J by 7 bases, with 18 bases between them. The V gene's germline CDR1 is ENHRY and CDR2 SYGVKD. The chain's CDR3 is CAISQGDGRGEQYF. Written as DNA, the CDR3 is TGTGCCATCAGTCAGGGGGACGGGAGAGGGGAGCAGTACTTC.

This clone was detected only a few times. The chain uses TRBV10-3 and TRBJ1-4; a weak D match, TRBD1 (5 bases). Germline lookup yields CDR1 ENHRY and CDR2 SYGVKD. The CDR3 is 14 residues long. Trimming took 0 bases from V and 5 from J, leaving 7 bases between them. CDR3 protein: CAISESKGNEKLFF. CDR3 coding DNA: TGTGCCATCAGTGAGTCGAAGGGGAATGAAAAACTGTTTTTT.

This clone was picked up a small number of times. The chain combines TRBV11-1 with TRBJ2-5; 7 bases match TRBD2. The germline gives CDR1 SGHAT, CDR2 FQDESV (reference sequence). With V trimmed by 1 base and J by 2 bases, 4 bases remained unmatched. The CDR3 totals 15 residues. The CDR3 nucleotides read TGTGCCAGCAGCTTAGTCCTAGCGGCACAAGAGACCCAGTACTTC. Translating gives CASSLVLAAQETQYF.

In DNA form, the CDR3 reads TGTGCCAGCAGCCCTACTAGCGGGAGACACGAGCAGTACTTC. Protein sequence: CASSPTSGRHEQYF. The chain has TRBV11-3 and TRBJ2-7; 11 bases map to TRBD2. CDR1 and CDR2 (germline): SGHNT, YENEEA. The CDR3 runs 14 residues. Trimming cost V 5 bases and J 5 bases; bases outside gene matches: 5.

The chain has TRBV9 and TRBJ2-1, with 8 bases fitting TRBD1. Germline V lookup: CDR1 SGDLS, CDR2 YYNGEE. CDR3 size: 15 residues. Trimming cost V 7 bases and J 2 bases; bases outside gene matches: 8. CDR3 sequence (DNA): TGTGCCAGCGGCCAGACAGGGGCAACCTACAATGAGCAGTTCTTC. It codes for CASGQTGATYNEQFF.

The chain recombines TRBV12-3 or TRBV12-4 with TRBJ2-1, with no clear D. This CDR3 has 11 residues. Trimming took 7 bases from V and 8 from J, leaving 9 bases between them. The DNA of the CDR3 is TGTGCCAGCACTCGGTTCCATGAGCAGTTCTTC. This translates into CASTRFHEQFF.

V usage is TRBV19 and J usage is TRBJ2-7; 7 nucleotides align to TRBD2. Looked up from germline, CDR1 is LNHDA and CDR2 is SQIVND (reference sequence). Germline trimming cut 3 bases from V and 6 bases from J; bases unmatched to any gene: 11. The CDR3 runs 15 residues. The DNA of the CDR3 is TGTGCCAGTAGTATCTCGGGGGGTTTGGGGTTCGAGCAGTACTTC. The encoded protein is CASSISGGLGFEQYF.

The chain couples TRBV24-1 to TRBJ2-3, with TRBD2 as a possible D gene (5 bases). The CDR3 loop spans 15 amino acids. V dropped 4 bases and J dropped 2 bases, with 12 bases sitting between them. From germline, CDR1 is KGHDR and CDR2 SFDVKD. Here the CDR3 reads CATSDTGIHTDTQYF. The CDR3 nucleotides are TGTGCCACCAGTGACACCGGGATCCACACAGATACGCAGTATTTT.

The V and J genes are TRBV7-2 and TRBJ2-1; D is undetermined. The CDR3 extends over 15 amino acids. Trimming took 1 base from V and 0 from J, leaving 7 bases between them. The germline gives CDR1 SGHTA, CDR2 FQGNSA. CDR3 bases: TGTGCCAGCAGCTTAGTTGCCAGCTCCTACAATGAGCAGTTCTTC. This translates into CASSLVASSYNEQFF.